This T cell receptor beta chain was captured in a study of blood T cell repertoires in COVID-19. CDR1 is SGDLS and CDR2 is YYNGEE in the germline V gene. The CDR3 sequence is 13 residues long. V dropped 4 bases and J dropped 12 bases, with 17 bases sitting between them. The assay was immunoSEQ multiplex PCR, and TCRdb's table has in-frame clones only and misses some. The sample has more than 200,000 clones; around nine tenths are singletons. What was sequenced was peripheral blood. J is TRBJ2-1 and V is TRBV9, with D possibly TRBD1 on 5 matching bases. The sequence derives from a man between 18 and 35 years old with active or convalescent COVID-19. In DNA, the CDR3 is TGTGCCAGCAGCCCGAGAATAGGGGAATGGCAGTTCTTC. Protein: CASSPRIGEWQFF.